This TCR beta chain comes out of a study of blood T cell repertoires in COVID-19. Repertoires were generated with immunoSEQ multiplex PCR, while TCRdb's copy carries only in-frame clones and drops some. The sample shows 150,000 to 200,000 clones, 78% of them seen only once. CDR3 length: 13 residues. V shed 3 bases and J shed 4 bases, with 8 bases lying between them. CDR1 is SGHTA and CDR2 is FQGTGA in the germline V gene. V and J are TRBV7-3 and TRBJ2-3; D is undetermined. The sequencing input was PBMCs or T cells enriched from blood (not recorded which). The receptor was isolated from a woman in her 50s who had recovered from COVID-19. The CDR3 is CASSFTTSDTQYF. The CDR3 DNA reads as TGTGCCAGCAGCTTTACGACATCAGATACGCAGTATTTT. Combining the CDR3 with reference TRBV7-3 and TRBJ2-3 gives the whole variable domain GAGVSQTPSNKVTEKGKYVELRCDPISGHTALYWYRQSLGQGPEFLIYFQGTGAADDSGLPNDRFFAVRPEGSVSTLKIQRTERGDSAVYLCASSFTTSDTQYFGPGTRLTVL.